Described below is a single TCR beta chain sequence and its context. Its antigen is unknown. This record comes from a study of shared clonotypes between healthy human individuals. The study, taken as a whole, reports: Generation probabilities were higher for clonotypes shared across all four sorted-subset donors than for unshared ones. Larger estimated richness was generally recorded for naive subsets relative to memory subsets.

Caucasian adults residing in Nashville, Tennessee made up all the donors. CD4+ cells were split into CD45RA+ naive and CD45RA-negative memory subsets. The germline CDR1 and CDR2 sequences are SEHNR and FQNEAQ (reference sequence). CDR3 length: 14 amino acids. Trimming cost V 4 bases and J 4 bases, with 13 bases left between them. Only in-frame clones appear in the TCRdb table, and some are missing; sequencing was by immunoSEQ multiplex PCR. The sample lists under 600,000 clones; approximately 97% were seen once. This chain links TRBV7-9 with TRBJ1-2; D uncertain. Material for sequencing was naive CD4+ T cells sorted from blood. Stated subset: CD45RA+ positively selected. This clonotype was sampled from a woman in her thirties in good health. The CDR3 sequence is CASSSRGLPYGYTF. CDR3 sequence (DNA): TGTGCCAGCAGCTCGAGAGGGTTGCCCTATGGCTACACCTTC.